This T cell receptor beta chain is from a study of regulatory T cells in long-lasting Graves disease. Study outcomes and limitations: Persistent disease favored TRBV28, TRBJ1-2 and TRBJ2-5. Blood alone, not thyroid tissue, was studied.

In its sample, this clonotype was seen a few times. The antigen is not known. CDR3-region Arm-PCR and iRepertoire HTBI primers produced the TCR beta libraries. One entry per CDR3 protein results from TCRdb running MiXCR on the multiplex PCR reads. The sample includes 700,000 or so distinct CDR3 sequences, approximately 31% of them seen just once. Stated time point: persistent/refractory GD, antithyroid drugs over 5 years with positive TRAb. The TCR library was made from RNA extracted from PBMCs. The CDR3 loop spans 13 amino acids. V was shortened by 4 bases and J by 2 bases, with 12 bases between the two germline ends. Germline V lookup: CDR1 SQVTM, CDR2 ANQGSEA.

This receptor was identified in a female donor with Graves disease. The sample consisted of peripheral blood mononuclear cells (PBMCs), taken when the disease was refractory, from a patient treated with antithyroid drugs. The chain couples TRBV29-1 to TRBJ2-7; tentative D call: TRBD1 (6 bases). The CDR3 loop is CSVVERTAYEQYF. For the CDR3, the DNA is TGCAGCGTTGTGGAGAGGACAGCCTACGAGCAGTACTTC.